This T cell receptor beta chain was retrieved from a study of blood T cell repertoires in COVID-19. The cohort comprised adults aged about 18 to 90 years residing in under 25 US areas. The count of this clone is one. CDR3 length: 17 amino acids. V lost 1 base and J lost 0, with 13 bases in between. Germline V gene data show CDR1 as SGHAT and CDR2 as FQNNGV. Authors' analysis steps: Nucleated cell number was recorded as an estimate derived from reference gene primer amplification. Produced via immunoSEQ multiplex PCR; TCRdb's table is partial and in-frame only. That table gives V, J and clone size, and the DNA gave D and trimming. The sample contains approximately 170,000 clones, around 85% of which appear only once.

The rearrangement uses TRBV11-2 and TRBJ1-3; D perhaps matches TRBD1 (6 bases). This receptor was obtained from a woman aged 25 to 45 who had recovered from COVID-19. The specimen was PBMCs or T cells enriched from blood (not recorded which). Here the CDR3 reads CASSLGMGAVSGNTIYF. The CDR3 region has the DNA TGTGCCAGCAGCTTAGGGATGGGGGCCGTCTCTGGAAACACCATATATTTT.